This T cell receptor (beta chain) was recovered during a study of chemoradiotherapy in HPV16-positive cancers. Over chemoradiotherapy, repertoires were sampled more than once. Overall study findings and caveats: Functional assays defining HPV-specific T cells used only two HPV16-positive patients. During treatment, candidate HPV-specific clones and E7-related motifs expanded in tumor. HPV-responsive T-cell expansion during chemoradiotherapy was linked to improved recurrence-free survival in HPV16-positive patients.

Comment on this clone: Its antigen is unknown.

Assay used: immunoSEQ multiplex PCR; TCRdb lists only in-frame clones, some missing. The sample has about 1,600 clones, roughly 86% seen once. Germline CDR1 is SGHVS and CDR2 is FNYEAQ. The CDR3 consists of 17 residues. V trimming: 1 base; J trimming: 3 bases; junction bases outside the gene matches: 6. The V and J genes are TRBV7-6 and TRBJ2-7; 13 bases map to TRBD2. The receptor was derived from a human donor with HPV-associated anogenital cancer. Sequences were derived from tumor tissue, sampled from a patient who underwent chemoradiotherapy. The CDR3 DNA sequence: TGTGCCAGCAGCTTAGTCGGGAGGACTAGCGGGGGCTACGAGCAGTACTTC. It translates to CASSLVGRTSGGYEQYF. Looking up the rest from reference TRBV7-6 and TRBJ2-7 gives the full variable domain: GAGVSQSPRYKVTKRGQDVALRCDPISGHVSLYWYRQALGQGPEFLTYFNYEAQQDKSGLPNDRFSAERPEGSISTLTIQRTEQRDSAMYRCASSLVGRTSGGYEQYFGPGTRLTVT.